This T cell receptor (beta chain) was retrieved from a study of molecular identifiers for immune sequencing clone quantification. Overall study: With replicates, the RNA of about 20,000 or 100,000 naive CD8 cells was split five ways and four were sequenced.

RNA fractions of 10%, 30% or 50% and roughly 20,000 to 1,000,000 sorted cells were the source of naive CD8 libraries. This clonotype was counted many times. Library preparation followed earlier protocols using designated TCR primers. TCRdb independently ran MiXCR on the PCR reads; one entry per CDR3 protein. The table includes 9,500 to 15,000 distinct CDR3 sequences, about 18% detected once. Germline V lookup: CDR1 KGHDR, CDR2 SFDVKD. The CDR3 covers 11 residues. V dropped 7 bases and J dropped 5 bases, with 7 bases sitting between them. The clonotype was recovered from a human donor in good health. Some libraries in this study had Jurkat cell RNA spiked in. The sequenced sample consisted of naive CD8+ T cells from blood, with Jurkat cell RNA spiked in. Subset denoted: FACS-sorted CD8+CD4-CCR7+CD45RA+ naive T cells. The chain recombines TRBV24-1 with TRBJ1-2, with D hard to call. Written as DNA, the CDR3 is TGTGCCACCAGGTCACAGTATGGCTACACCTTC. Translating it yields CATRSQYGYTF.